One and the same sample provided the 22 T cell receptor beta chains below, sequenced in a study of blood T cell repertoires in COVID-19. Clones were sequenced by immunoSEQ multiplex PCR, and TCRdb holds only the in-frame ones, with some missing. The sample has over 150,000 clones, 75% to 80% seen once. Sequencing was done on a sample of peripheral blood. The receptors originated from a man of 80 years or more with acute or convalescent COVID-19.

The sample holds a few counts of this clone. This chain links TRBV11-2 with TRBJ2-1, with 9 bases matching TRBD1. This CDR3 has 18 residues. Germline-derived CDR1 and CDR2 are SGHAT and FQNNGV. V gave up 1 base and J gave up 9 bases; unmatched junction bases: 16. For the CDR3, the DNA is TGTGCCAGCAGCTTAGGACATACCGGGACAGGGTTTTCCGGTGAGCAGTTCTTC. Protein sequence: CASSLGHTGTGFSGEQFF.

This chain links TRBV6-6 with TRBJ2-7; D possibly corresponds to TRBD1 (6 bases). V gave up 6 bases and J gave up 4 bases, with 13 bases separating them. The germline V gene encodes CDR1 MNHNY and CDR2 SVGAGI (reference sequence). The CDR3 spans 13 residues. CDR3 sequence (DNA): TGTGCCAGCAGCCTTGACAGGTGGTACGAGCAGTACGTC. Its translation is CASSLDRWYEQYV.

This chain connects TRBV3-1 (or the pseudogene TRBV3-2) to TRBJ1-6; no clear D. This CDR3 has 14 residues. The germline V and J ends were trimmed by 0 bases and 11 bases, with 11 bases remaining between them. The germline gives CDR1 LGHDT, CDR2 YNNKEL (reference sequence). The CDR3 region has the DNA TGTGCCAGCAGCCAAGAATTGGAGCCGACACCCCTCCACTTT. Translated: CASSQELEPTPLHF.

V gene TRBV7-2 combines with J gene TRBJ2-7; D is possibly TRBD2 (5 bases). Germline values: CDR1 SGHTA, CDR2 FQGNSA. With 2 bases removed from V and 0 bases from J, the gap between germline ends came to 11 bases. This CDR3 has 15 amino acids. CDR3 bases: TGTGCCAGCAGCTTAATCGGCGGGTACTCCTACGAGCAGTACTTC. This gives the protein CASSLIGGYSYEQYF.

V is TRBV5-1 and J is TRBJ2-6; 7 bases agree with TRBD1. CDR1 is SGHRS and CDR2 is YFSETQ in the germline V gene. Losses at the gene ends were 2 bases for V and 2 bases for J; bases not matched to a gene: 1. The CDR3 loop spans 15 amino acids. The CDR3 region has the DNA TGCGCCAGCAGCTTTACAGGGGCTGGGGCCAACGTCCTGACTTTC. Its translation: CASSFTGAGANVLTF.

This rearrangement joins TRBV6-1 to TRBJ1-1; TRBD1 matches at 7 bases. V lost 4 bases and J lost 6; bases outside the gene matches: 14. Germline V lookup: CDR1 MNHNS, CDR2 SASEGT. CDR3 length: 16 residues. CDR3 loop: CASSGQGPEQGAEAFF. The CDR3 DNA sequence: TGTGCCAGCAGTGGACAGGGACCCGAACAGGGCGCTGAAGCTTTCTTT.

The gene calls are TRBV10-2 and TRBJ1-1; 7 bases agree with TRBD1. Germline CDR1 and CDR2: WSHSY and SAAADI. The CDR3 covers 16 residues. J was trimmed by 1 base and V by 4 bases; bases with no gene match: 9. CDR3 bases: TGCGCCAGCAGTGTAATAGGGGGCTACTCGAACACTGAAGCTTTCTTT. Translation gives CASSVIGGYSNTEAFF.

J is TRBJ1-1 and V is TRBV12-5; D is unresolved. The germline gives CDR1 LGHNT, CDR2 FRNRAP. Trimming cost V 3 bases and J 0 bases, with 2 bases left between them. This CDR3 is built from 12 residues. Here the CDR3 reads CASGFMNTEAFF. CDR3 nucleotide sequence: TGTGCTAGTGGTTTTATGAACACTGAAGCTTTCTTT.

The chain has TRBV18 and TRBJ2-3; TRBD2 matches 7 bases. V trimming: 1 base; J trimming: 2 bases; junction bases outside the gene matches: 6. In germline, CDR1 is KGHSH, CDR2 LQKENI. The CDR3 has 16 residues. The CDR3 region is CASSPLGGSLTDTQYF. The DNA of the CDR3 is TGTGCCAGCTCACCACTCGGGGGGTCGCTCACAGATACGCAGTATTTT.

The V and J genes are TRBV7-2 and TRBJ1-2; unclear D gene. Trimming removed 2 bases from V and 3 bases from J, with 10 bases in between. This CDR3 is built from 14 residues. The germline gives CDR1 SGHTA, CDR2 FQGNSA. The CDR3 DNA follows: TGTGCCAGCAGCTTAACCGGGGATTACTATGGCTACACCTTC. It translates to CASSLTGDYYGYTF.

The DNA of the CDR3 is TGTGCCAGCAGCGTAGCTAATCGAGGGTCCGGGGAGCTGTTTTTT. Translating gives CASSVANRGSGELFF. The gene calls are TRBV9 and TRBJ2-2; TRBD2 might be the D (5 bases). The CDR3 has 15 residues. V was pared by 0 bases and J by 6 bases, with 12 bases between. Germline CDR1 is SGDLS and CDR2 is YYNGEE.

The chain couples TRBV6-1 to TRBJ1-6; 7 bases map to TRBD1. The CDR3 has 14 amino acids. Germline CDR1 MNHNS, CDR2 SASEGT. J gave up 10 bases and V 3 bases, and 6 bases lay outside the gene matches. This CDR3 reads CASSDRQGESPLHF. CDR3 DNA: TGTGCCAGCAGTGATCGGCAGGGGGAATCACCCCTCCACTTT.

CDR3 sequence reads: CASSSGLAGGAEQFF. The CDR3 region has the DNA TGCGCCAGCAGCTCCGGACTAGCGGGGGGAGCTGAGCAGTTCTTC. The chain joins TRBV5-1 to TRBJ2-1; 14 positions match TRBD2. This CDR3 region has 15 residues. J gave up 9 bases and V 3 bases, and 5 bases lay outside the gene matches. From germline, CDR1 is SGHRS and CDR2 YFSETQ.

CDR3 sequence reads: CASSLVGGNYGYTF. Here the CDR3 DNA reads TGCGCCAGCAGCTTGGTGGGGGGTAACTATGGCTACACCTTC. The chain links TRBV5-1 to TRBJ1-2, with D tentatively TRBD1 (5 bases). The CDR3 totals 14 residues. The germline V gene has CDR1 SGHRS and CDR2 YFSETQ. V was shortened by 0 bases and J by 1 base, with 7 bases between the two germline ends.

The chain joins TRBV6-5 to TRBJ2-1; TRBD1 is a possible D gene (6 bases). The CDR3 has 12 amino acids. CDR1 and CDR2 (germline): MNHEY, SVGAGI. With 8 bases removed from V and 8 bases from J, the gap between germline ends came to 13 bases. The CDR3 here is CASGPGADEQFF. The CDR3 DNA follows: TGTGCCAGCGGCCCAGGGGCTGATGAGCAGTTCTTC.

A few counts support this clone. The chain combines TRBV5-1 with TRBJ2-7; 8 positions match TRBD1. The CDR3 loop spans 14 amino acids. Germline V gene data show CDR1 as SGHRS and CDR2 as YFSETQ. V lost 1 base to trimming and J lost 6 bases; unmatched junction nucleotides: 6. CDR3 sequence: CASSLQGAEGEQYV. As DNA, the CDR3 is TGCGCCAGCAGCTTGCAGGGGGCCGAGGGCGAGCAGTACGTC.

CDR3 region: CARSLVFGSGGAGETQYF. CDR3 nucleotide sequence: TGTGCCAGAAGCTTGGTCTTCGGGAGCGGGGGGGCCGGAGAGACCCAGTACTTC. The chain recombines TRBV5-3 with TRBJ2-5; 10 bases line up with TRBD2. TRBV5-3 is an ORF; its function is uncertain. The CDR3 extends over 18 amino acids. Losses at the gene ends were 0 bases for V and 4 bases for J; bases not matched to a gene: 12.

CDR3 sequence: CASSFSGGATGELFF. In DNA, the CDR3 is TGTGCCAGCAGTTTTAGCGGGGGGGCCACCGGGGAGCTGTTTTTT. The chain has TRBV27 and TRBJ2-2; 11 bases agree with TRBD2. The CDR3 length is 15 residues. Trimming cost V 3 bases and J 4 bases; bases outside gene matches: 1. CDR1 is MNHEY and CDR2 is SMNVEV in the germline V gene (reference sequence).

CDR3 bases: TGTGCCAGCAGTTCCGACAGTCTCCCTGCTGGAAACACCATATATTTT. Protein product: CASSSDSLPAGNTIYF. The rearrangement links TRBV28 to TRBJ1-3; D possibly corresponds to TRBD1 (5 bases). CDR1 and CDR2 (germline): MDHEN, SYDVKM. This CDR3 has 16 amino acids. Trimming stripped 4 bases from V and 2 bases from J, with 15 bases between.

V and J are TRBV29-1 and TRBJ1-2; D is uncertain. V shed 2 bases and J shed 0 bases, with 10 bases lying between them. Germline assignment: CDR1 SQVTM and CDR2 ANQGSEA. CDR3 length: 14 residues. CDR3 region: CSVEFSSANYGYTF. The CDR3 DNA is TGCAGCGTTGAATTCAGTTCTGCTAACTATGGCTACACCTTC.

The DNA of the CDR3 is TGTGCCAGCAGTCGCCGGGACAGGGGTAACACTGAAGCTTTCTTT. Amino acids: CASSRRDRGNTEAFF. The rearrangement uses TRBV28 and TRBJ1-1; TRBD1 agrees at 10 bases. The CDR3 covers 15 residues. After removal of 5 bases from V and 2 bases from J, the junction contained 5 bases not matched to a gene. Germline CDR1 and CDR2: MDHEN and SYDVKM.

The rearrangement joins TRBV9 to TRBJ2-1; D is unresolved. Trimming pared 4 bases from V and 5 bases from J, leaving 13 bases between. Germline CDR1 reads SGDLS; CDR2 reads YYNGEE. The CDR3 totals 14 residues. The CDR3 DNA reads TGTGCCAGCAGCCCTCTCGTGTATGACAATGAGCAGTTCTTC. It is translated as CASSPLVYDNEQFF.